Shown below are 8 T cell receptor beta chains from a single sample sequenced in a study of blood T cell repertoires in COVID-19. Sequenced by immunoSEQ multiplex PCR; TCRdb stores in-frame clones only, minus some. The table records approximately 210,000 clones, around 87% of them present only once. The sample comprised PBMCs or T cells enriched from blood (not recorded which). The source is a man between 25 and 39 years old in a cohort exposed to, infected with or recovered from COVID-19 (not recorded which).

The chain recombines TRBV10-2 with TRBJ1-2; D gene uncertain. The V gene's germline CDR1 is WSHSY and CDR2 SAAADI. V was shortened by 8 bases and J by 4 bases, with 20 bases between the two germline ends. CDR3 length equals 15 residues. CDR3 nucleotides: TGCGCCAGCCTCGCGACATCCTCAGCTGGCTATGGCTACACCTTC. Translation gives CASLATSSAGYGYTF.

The chain carries TRBV28 and TRBJ1-1; 8 nucleotides agree with TRBD1. Germline loops: CDR1 MDHEN, CDR2 SYDVKM. This CDR3 contains 15 residues. V gave up 5 bases and J gave up 2 bases; unmatched junction bases: 7. This chain's CDR3 is CASSPPGGSNTEAFF. CDR3 in DNA: TGTGCCAGCAGTCCCCCAGGGGGCTCTAACACTGAAGCTTTCTTT. Together with reference TRBV28 and TRBJ1-1, the CDR3 gives the full variable domain: DVKVTQSSRYLVKRTGEKVFLECVQDMDHENMFWYRQDPGLGLRLIYFSYDVKMKEKGDIPEGYSVSREKKERFSLILESASTNQTSMYLCASSPPGGSNTEAFFGQGTRLTVV.

J is TRBJ2-2 and V is TRBV28; D ambiguous. Germline CDR1 MDHEN, CDR2 SYDVKM. The CDR3 spans 14 residues. With 1 base removed from V and 5 bases from J, the gap between germline ends came to 8 bases. The CDR3 bases are TGTGCCAGCAGTTTATTTATCGGGACCGGGGAGCTGTTTTTT. This gives the protein CASSLFIGTGELFF. The entire variable domain, with the rest obtained from reference TRBV28 and TRBJ2-2, is as follows: DVKVTQSSRYLVKRTGEKVFLECVQDMDHENMFWYRQDPGLGLRLIYFSYDVKMKEKGDIPEGYSVSREKKERFSLILESASTNQTSMYLCASSLFIGTGELFFGEGSRLTVL.

The chain carries TRBV3-1 (or the pseudogene TRBV3-2) and TRBJ2-7, with 9 bases matching TRBD1. The junction had 2 bases not matched to a gene; V was cut back by 3 bases and J by 2 bases. In germline, CDR1 is LGHDT, CDR2 YNNKEL (reference sequence). The CDR3 runs to 14 residues. DNA for the CDR3: TGTGCCAGCAGCCACGGGACAGGGACCTACGAGCAGTACTTC. Translated, it gives CASSHGTGTYEQYF.

The V gene is TRBV7-2, the J gene TRBJ2-1, with 7 bases aligning to TRBD2. J gave up 1 base and V 4 bases, and 13 bases lay outside the gene matches. The CDR3 has 18 residues. Germline values: CDR1 SGHTA, CDR2 FQGNSA. For the CDR3, the DNA is TGTGCCAGCAGCTATAGGGTACAGTGGGGGGGGTCCTACAATGAGCAGTTCTTC. It encodes CASSYRVQWGGSYNEQFF.

V is TRBV7-3 and J is TRBJ1-2; 10 nucleotides align to TRBD1. V lost 5 bases, J lost 6 bases, and 6 bases stayed unmatched. The germline V gene encodes CDR1 SGHTA and CDR2 FQGTGA. The length of the CDR3 is 14 residues. The CDR3 DNA sequence: TGTGCCAGCAGCGAAGGGGGGACAGGGGATGGCTACACCTTC. It is translated as CASSEGGTGDGYTF.

The genes are TRBV28 and TRBJ2-7, with 9 positions matching TRBD1. The V gene's germline CDR1 is MDHEN and CDR2 SYDVKM. The V segment lost 6 bases and the J segment 1 base; nucleotides outside the gene matches: 7. The CDR3 runs 15 residues. DNA for the CDR3: TGTGCCAGCAGCCGCAGGGGGACAGGGTCCTACGAGCAGTACTTC. Translation gives CASSRRGTGSYEQYF.

This clone has a handful of counts. This chain uses TRBV3-1 (or the pseudogene TRBV3-2) with TRBJ2-1; 9 bases fit TRBD1. CDR1 is LGHDT, CDR2 YNNKEL, per germline (reference sequence). The CDR3 length is 17 residues. V lost 2 bases to trimming and J lost 6 bases; unmatched junction nucleotides: 11. The CDR3 DNA reads as TGTGCCAGCAGCCAAAAGGCCGGGACAGGGCGAAGCAATGAGCAGTTCTTC. Translating gives CASSQKAGTGRSNEQFF.